This T cell receptor beta chain originates from a study of T cells in Graves' hyperthyroidism and ophthalmopathy. Study in general: Peripheral blood samples were taken at initial diagnosis, prior to any treatment. Findings and caveats of the study: Blood also carried most thyroid clonotypes expanded above 0.001.

Note on this clonotype: Antigen unknown.

J was trimmed by 3 bases and V by 0 bases; bases with no gene match: 1. This CDR3 has 15 residues. Per the germline V gene, CDR1 is SGDLS and CDR2 is YYNGEE. Amplified regions were TCR beta CDR3 sequences from RNA transcripts. HTBI primers were employed in a first-round RT-PCR of the TCR CDR3. In TCRdb, the multiplex PCR reads were re-called with MiXCR into one record per CDR3 protein. The table lists fewer than 400,000 distinct CDR3 sequences, more than 12% of them singletons. This chain links TRBV9 with TRBJ2-7; 12 bases are shared with TRBD2. Sequenced sample: blood. This receptor was identified in a man between 50 and 59 years old with Graves' ophthalmopathy. In DNA form, the CDR3 reads TGTGCCAGCAGCGTAGGACTAGCGGGAGTCTACGAGCAGTACTTC. This translates into CASSVGLAGVYEQYF.